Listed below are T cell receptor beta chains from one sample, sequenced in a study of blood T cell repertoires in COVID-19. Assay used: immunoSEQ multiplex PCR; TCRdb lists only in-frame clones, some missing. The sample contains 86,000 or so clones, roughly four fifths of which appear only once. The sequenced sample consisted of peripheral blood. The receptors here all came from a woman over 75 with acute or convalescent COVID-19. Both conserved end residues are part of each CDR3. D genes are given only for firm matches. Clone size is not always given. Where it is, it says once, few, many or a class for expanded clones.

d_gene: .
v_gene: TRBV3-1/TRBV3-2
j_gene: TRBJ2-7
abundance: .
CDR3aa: CASSQAPSGSSYEQYF
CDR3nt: TGTGCCAGCAGCCAAGCACCCAGCGGCAGCTCCTACGAGCAGTACTTC

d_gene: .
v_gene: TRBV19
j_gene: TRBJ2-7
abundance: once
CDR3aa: CASSIEVRGYEQYF
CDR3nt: TGTGCCAGTAGTATAGAAGTAAGGGGCTACGAGCAGTACTTC

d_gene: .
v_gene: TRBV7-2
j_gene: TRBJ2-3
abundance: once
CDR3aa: CASSLGLTDTQYF
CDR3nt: TGTGCCAGCAGCTTGGGGCTAACAGATACGCAGTATTTT

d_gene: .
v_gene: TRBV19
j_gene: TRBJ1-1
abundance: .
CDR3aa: CASSSSGGGRTEAFF
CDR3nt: TGTGCCAGTAGTTCCTCGGGAGGGGGTAGGACTGAAGCTTTCTTT

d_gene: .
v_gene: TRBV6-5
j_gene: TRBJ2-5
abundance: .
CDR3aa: CASSHGGVVQETQYF
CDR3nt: TGTGCCAGCAGCCACGGAGGGGTGGTCCAAGAGACCCAGTACTTC

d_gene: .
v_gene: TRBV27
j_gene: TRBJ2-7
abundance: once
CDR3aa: CASSPSRGTAAYEQYF
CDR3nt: TGTGCCAGCAGTCCCTCCCGGGGAACTGCAGCCTACGAGCAGTACTTC

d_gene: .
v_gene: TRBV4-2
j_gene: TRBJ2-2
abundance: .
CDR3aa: CASSQEGLRTGELFF
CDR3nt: TGTGCCAGCAGCCAAGAGGGACTCCGCACCGGGGAGCTGTTTTTT

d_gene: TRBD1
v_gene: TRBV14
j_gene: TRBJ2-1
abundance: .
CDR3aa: CASSQEGRGPYNEQFF
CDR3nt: TGTGCCAGCAGCCAAGAAGGTAGGGGGCCTTACAATGAGCAGTTCTTC

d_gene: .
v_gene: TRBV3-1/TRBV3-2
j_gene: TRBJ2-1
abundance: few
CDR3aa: CASSRRRSPNEQFF
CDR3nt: TGTGCCAGCAGCCGCCGCCGGTCACCTAATGAGCAGTTCTTC

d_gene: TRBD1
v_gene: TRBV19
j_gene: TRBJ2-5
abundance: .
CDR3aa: CATSPRRTGEETQYF
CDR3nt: TGTGCCACCTCTCCCCGGAGGACAGGTGAAGAGACCCAGTACTTC

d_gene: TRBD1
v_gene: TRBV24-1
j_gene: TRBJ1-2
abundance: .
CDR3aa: CATSTGGPYGYTF
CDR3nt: TGTGCCACCAGTACAGGGGGGCCCTATGGCTACACCTTC

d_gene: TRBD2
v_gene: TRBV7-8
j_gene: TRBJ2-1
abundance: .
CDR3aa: CASSLRGLAGESSYNEQFF
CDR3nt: TGTGCCAGCAGCTTGCGGGGACTAGCGGGAGAGTCGTCCTACAATGAGCAGTTCTTC

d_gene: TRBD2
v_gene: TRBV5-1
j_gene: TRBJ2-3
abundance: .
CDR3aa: CASSLEVRSGRSTDTQYF
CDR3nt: TGCGCCAGCAGCTTGGAGGTCCGTAGCGGGCGTAGCACAGATACGCAGTATTTT

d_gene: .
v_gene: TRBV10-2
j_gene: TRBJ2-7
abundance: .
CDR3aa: CASSVLVSYEQYF
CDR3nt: TGCGCCAGCAGTGTCCTAGTGAGCTACGAGCAGTACTTC

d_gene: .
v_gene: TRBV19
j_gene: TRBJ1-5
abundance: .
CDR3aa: CASSMGALSNQPQHF
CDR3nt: TGTGCCAGTAGTATGGGGGCCCTAAGCAATCAGCCCCAGCATTTT

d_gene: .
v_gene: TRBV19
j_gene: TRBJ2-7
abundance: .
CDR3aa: CASSPHVNSPYEQYF
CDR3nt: TGTGCCAGTAGTCCCCATGTTAACTCGCCCTACGAGCAGTACTTC

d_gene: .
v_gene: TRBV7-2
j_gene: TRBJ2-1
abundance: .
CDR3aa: CASSLEEGAYNEQFF
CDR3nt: TGTGCCAGCAGCTTAGAAGAGGGGGCCTACAATGAGCAGTTCTTC

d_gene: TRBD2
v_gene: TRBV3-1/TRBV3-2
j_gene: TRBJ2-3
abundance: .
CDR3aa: CASSTRTSSDTQYF
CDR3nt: TGTGCCAGCAGCACCAGGACTAGTAGCGATACGCAGTATTTT

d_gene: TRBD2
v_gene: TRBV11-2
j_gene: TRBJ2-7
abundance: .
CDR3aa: CASSLGTSGNYEQYF
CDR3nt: TGTGCCAGCAGCTTAGGGACTAGCGGTAACTACGAGCAGTACTTC

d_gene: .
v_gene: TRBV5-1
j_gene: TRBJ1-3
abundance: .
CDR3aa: CASSPLIAISGNTIYF
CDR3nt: TGCGCCAGCAGCCCCTTGATAGCGATCTCTGGAAACACCATATATTTT

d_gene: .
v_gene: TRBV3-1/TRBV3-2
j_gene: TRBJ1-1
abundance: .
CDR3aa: CASSPRRLNTEAFF
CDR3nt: TGTGCCAGCAGCCCCCGGCGGCTGAACACTGAAGCTTTCTTT